This T cell receptor beta chain was found in a study of a mutant IDH1 vaccine in newly diagnosed glioma. Turning to the study itself: Vaccination began 4-6 weeks post radiotherapy alone, or with temozolomide cycles.

A remark on this clone: Its antigen is currently unknown.

The time point denotes: week 23, last vaccination. What each vaccine dose contained was 300 ug of mutant IDH1 20-mer peptide, accompanied by topical imiquimod. Sequenced by immunoSEQ multiplex PCR; TCRdb stores in-frame clones only, minus some. The sample lists about 81,000 clones; roughly 85% were seen once. The CDR3 has 14 amino acids. The germline gives CDR1 SQVTM, CDR2 ANQGSEA. V was cut by 6 bases and J by 1 base, with 13 bases left in between. The receptor comes from a man aged 25-45 years with glioma. Some clones in this sample may be carry-over from other donors' samples. This sequence joins TRBV29-1 and TRBJ2-1; D tentatively fits TRBD1 or TRBD2 (5 bases each). This sample comprised PBMCs, obtained from a glioma patient whose treatment included an IDH1 peptide vaccine. CDR3 DNA sequence: TGCAGCGTCGGCCGGGACGGTTCCTACAATGAGCAGTTCTTC. The encoded protein is CSVGRDGSYNEQFF.